The 9 T cell receptor beta chains listed next were all sequenced from one sample in a study of blood T cell repertoires in COVID-19. The protocol was immunoSEQ multiplex PCR, while the TCRdb copy is restricted to in-frame clones and leaves out a portion. The repertoire holds roughly 350,000 clones, with 87% as singletons. Sequencing was carried out using peripheral blood. These receptors all come from a woman between 50 and 59 years old with COVID-19, enrolled during active disease.

V gene TRBV11-3 combines with J gene TRBJ2-7; the D is unclear. There are 14 residues in the CDR3. The germline V gene encodes CDR1 SGHNT and CDR2 YENEEA. V was cut by 1 base and J by 2 bases, with 9 bases left in between. Here the CDR3 DNA reads TGTGCCAGCAGCTTAGTTTCCAGGACCTACGAGCAGTACTTC. Amino acid sequence: CASSLVSRTYEQYF. The variable domain in full, with the rest retrieved from reference TRBV11-3 and TRBJ2-7, is EAGVVQSPRYKIIEKKQPVAFWCNPISGHNTLYWYLQNLGQGPELLIRYENEEAVDDSQLPKDRFSAERLKGVDSTLKIQPAELGDSAVYLCASSLVSRTYEQYFGPGTRLTVT.

The chain carries TRBV3-1 (or the pseudogene TRBV3-2) and TRBJ2-7; D possibly corresponds to TRBD2 (6 bases). V was trimmed by 4 bases and J by 2 bases, leaving 12 bases between them. There are 14 residues in the CDR3. Germline CDR1 reads LGHDT; CDR2 reads YNNKEL (reference sequence). Here the CDR3 reads CASSPRDSPYEQYF. CDR3 nucleotides: TGTGCCAGCAGCCCCCGGGACTCTCCCTACGAGCAGTACTTC.

The CDR3 loop reads CAIMFAGGTDTQYF. As DNA, the CDR3 is TGTGCCATCATGTTCGCGGGGGGCACAGATACGCAGTATTTT. The rearrangement links TRBV10-3 to TRBJ2-3, with 7 positions matching TRBD2. The junction had 5 bases not matched to a gene; V was cut back by 7 bases and J by 1 base. Germline-derived CDR1 and CDR2 are ENHRY and SYGVKD. CDR3 length: 14 residues.

The chain uses TRBV4-3 and TRBJ2-7, with 7 bases that match TRBD2. The CDR3 sequence is 18 residues long. The V segment lost 3 bases and the J segment 1 base; nucleotides outside the gene matches: 15. In germline, CDR1 is LGHNA, CDR2 YSLEER. The CDR3 sequence: CASSQDLVRRGESYEQYF. The CDR3 coding sequence is TGCGCCAGCAGCCAGGACCTTGTTAGACGGGGGGAATCCTACGAGCAGTACTTC.

The rearrangement uses TRBV5-5 and TRBJ2-6; no reliable D call. The CDR3 has 15 amino acids. From germline, CDR1 is SGHKS and CDR2 YYEKEE (reference sequence). With 2 bases removed from V and 4 bases from J, the gap between germline ends came to 10 bases. The CDR3 DNA sequence: TGTGCCAGCAGCTTCATTGCGGCCGGGGCCAACGTCCTGACTTTC. This gives the protein CASSFIAAGANVLTF.

This sequence joins TRBV7-2 and TRBJ1-5, with no clear D. The germline gives CDR1 SGHTA, CDR2 FQGNSA. This CDR3 is built from 13 residues. The V end lost 1 base, the J end lost 5 bases, and 6 bases lay between the germline ends. Here the CDR3 reads CASSLVADQPQHF. Written as DNA, the CDR3 is TGTGCCAGCAGCTTAGTAGCTGATCAGCCCCAGCATTTT.

The chain uses TRBV5-5 and TRBJ2-3, with TRBD2 as a possible D gene (7 bases). CDR1 and CDR2 (germline): SGHKS, YYEKEE (reference sequence). Trimming pared 4 bases from V and 2 bases from J, leaving 23 bases between. This CDR3 comprises 18 residues. The CDR3: CASSARLGGAQYTDTQYF. The CDR3 nucleotides are TGTGCCAGCAGCGCCCGCCTAGGGGGGGCCCAGTACACAGATACGCAGTATTTT.

This chain links TRBV29-1 with TRBJ2-1; 7 bases are a match to TRBD1. V was pared by 2 bases and J by 9 bases, with 7 bases of the junction left unmatched. The CDR3 runs 13 residues. Germline CDR1 is SQVTM and CDR2 is ANQGSEA. The CDR3 DNA reads as TGCAGCGTTGAAACAGGGGTAGGCACTGAGCAGTTCTTC. Residues: CSVETGVGTEQFF.

J is TRBJ2-2 and V is TRBV24-1; no definite D call. Trimming stripped 5 bases from V and 5 bases from J, with 5 bases between. CDR1 and CDR2 from the germline V gene are KGHDR and SFDVKD. This CDR3 has 12 residues. The DNA for the CDR3 is TGTGCCACCAGTGGGCCGACCGGGGAGCTGTTTTTT. As protein: CATSGPTGELFF.